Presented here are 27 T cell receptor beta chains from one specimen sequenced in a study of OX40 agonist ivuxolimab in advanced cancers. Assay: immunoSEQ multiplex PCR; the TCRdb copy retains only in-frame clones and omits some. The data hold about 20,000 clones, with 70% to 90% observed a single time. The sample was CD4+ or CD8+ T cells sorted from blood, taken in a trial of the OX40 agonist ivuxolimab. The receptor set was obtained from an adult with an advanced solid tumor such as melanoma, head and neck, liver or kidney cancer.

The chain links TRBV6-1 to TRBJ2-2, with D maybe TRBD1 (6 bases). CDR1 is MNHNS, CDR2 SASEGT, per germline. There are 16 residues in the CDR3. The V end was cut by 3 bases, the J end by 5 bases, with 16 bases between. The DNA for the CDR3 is TGTGCCAGCAGTGAGGGGCCAGGGGCTCCAACCGGGGAGCTGTTTTTT. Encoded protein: CASSEGPGAPTGELFF.

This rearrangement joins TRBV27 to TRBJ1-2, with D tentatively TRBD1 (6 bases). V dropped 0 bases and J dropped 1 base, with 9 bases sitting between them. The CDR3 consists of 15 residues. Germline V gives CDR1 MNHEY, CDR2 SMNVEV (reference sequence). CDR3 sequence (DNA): TGTGCCAGCAGTTTATCGCCACAGGGTAACTATGGCTACACCTTC. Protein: CASSLSPQGNYGYTF.

This CDR3 is CASSYRDVSGNTIYF. The CDR3 nucleotides read TGTGCCAGCAGTTATCGGGACGTGTCTGGAAACACCATATATTTT. The rearrangement links TRBV5-5 to TRBJ1-3; D may be TRBD1 (5 bases). Trimming shortened V by 5 bases and J by 1 base, and 13 bases separated the two germline ends. From germline, CDR1 is SGHKS and CDR2 YYEKEE (reference sequence). The CDR3 covers 15 residues.

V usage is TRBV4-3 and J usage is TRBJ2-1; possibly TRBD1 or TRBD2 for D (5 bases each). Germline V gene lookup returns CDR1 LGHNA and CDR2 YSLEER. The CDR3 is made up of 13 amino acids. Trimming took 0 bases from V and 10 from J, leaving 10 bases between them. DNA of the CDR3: TGCGCCAGCAGCCAAGAAATGGGGGAAGAGCAGTTCTTC. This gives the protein CASSQEMGEEQFF.

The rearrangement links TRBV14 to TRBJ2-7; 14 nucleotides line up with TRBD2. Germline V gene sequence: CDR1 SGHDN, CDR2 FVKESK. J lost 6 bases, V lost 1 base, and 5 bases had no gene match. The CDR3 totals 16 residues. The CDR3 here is CASSQVGTSGRLEQYF. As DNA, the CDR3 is TGTGCCAGCAGCCAAGTAGGGACTAGCGGGAGACTCGAGCAGTACTTC. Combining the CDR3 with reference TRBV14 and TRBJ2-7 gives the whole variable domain EAGVTQFPSHSVIEKGQTVTLRCDPISGHDNLYWYRRVMGKEIKFLLHFVKESKQDESGMPNNRFLAERTGGTYSTLKVQPAELEDSGVYFCASSQVGTSGRLEQYFGPGTRLTVT.

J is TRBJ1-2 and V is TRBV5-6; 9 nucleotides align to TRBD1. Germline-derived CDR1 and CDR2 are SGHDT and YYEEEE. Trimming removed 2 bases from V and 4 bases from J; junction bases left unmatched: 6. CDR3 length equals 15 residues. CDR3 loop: CASSFSGTGTYGYTF. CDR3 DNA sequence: TGTGCCAGCAGCTTTTCCGGGACAGGGACCTATGGCTACACCTTC.

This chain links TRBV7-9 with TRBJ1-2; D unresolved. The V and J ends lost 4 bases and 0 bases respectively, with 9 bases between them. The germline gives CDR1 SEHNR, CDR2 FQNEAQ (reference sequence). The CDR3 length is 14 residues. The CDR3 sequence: CASSSTLSNYGYTF. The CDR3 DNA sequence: TGTGCCAGCAGCTCAACTTTATCTAACTATGGCTACACCTTC.

CDR3 residues: CASSDSDGSGNTIYF. CDR3 nucleotides: TGTGCCAGCAGTGATTCGGACGGGTCTGGAAACACCATATATTTT. V gene TRBV6-1 combines with J gene TRBJ1-3; D gene ambiguous. The length of the CDR3 is 15 residues. V lost 3 bases and J lost 1, with 10 bases in between. Germline assignment: CDR1 MNHNS and CDR2 SASEGT.

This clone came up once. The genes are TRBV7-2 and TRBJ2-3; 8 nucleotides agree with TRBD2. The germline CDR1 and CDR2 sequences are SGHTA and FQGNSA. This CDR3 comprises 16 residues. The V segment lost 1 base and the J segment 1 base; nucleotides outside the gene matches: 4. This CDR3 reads CASSLGASGRTDTQYF. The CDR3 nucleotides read TGTGCCAGCAGCTTAGGGGCTAGCGGGCGCACAGATACGCAGTATTTT.

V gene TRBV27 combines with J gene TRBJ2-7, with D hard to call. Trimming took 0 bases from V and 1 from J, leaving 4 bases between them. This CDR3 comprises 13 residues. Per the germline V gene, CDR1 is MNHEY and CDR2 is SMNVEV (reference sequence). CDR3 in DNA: TGTGCCAGCAGTTTATCAGGGTCCTACGAGCAGTACTTC. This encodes CASSLSGSYEQYF.

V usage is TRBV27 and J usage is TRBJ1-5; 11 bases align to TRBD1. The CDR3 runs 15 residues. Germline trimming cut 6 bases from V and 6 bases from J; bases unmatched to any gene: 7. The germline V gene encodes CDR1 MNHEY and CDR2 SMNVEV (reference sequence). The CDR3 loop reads CASRAGTGGGQPQHF. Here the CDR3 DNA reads TGTGCCAGCAGAGCCGGGACAGGGGGGGGTCAGCCCCAGCATTTT.

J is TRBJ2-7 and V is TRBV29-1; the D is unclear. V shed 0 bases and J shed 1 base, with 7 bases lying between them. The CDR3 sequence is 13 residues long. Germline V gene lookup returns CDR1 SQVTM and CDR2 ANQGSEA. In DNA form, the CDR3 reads TGCAGCGTTGAAGAGACGTTATCCTACGAGCAGTACTTC. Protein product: CSVEETLSYEQYF.

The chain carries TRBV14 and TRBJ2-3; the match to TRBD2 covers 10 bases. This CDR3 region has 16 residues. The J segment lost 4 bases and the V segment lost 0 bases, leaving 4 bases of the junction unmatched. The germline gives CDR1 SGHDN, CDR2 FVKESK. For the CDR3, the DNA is TGTGCCAGCAGCCAAGAGGGAGCGGGAGGGTCAGATACGCAGTATTTT. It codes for CASSQEGAGGSDTQYF. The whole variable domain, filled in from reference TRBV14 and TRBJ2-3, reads EAGVTQFPSHSVIEKGQTVTLRCDPISGHDNLYWYRRVMGKEIKFLLHFVKESKQDESGMPNNRFLAERTGGTYSTLKVQPAELEDSGVYFCASSQEGAGGSDTQYFGPGTRLTVL.

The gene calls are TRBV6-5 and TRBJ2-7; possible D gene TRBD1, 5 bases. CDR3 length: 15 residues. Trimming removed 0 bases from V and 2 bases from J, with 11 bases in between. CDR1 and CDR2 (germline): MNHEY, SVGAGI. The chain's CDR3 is CASSYSETETYEQYF. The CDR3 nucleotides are TGTGCCAGCAGTTACTCCGAGACAGAGACCTACGAGCAGTACTTC.

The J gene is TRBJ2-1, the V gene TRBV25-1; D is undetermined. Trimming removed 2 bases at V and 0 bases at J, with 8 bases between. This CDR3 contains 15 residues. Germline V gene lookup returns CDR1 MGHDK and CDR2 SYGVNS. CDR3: CASSEAYSSYNEQFF. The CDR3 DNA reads TGTGCCAGCAGTGAAGCGTACAGCTCCTACAATGAGCAGTTCTTC.

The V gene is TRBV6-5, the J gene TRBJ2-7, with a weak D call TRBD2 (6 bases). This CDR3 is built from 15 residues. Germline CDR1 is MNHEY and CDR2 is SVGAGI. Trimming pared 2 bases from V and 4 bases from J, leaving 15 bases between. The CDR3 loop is CASSYGSQGGYEQYF. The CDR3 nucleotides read TGTGCCAGCAGTTACGGGTCCCAGGGAGGTTACGAGCAGTACTTC.

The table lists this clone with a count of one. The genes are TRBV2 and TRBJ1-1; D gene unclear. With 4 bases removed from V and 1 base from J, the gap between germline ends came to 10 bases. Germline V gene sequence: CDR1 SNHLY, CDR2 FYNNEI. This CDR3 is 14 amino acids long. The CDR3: CASSGSIENTEAFF. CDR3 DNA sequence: TGTGCCAGCAGTGGCTCGATAGAGAACACTGAAGCTTTCTTT.

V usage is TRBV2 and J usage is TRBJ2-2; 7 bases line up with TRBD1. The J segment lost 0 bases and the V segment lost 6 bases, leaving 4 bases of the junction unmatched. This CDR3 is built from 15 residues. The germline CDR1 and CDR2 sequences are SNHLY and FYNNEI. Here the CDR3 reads CASRATGANTGELFF. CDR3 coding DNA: TGTGCCAGCAGAGCTACAGGGGCGAACACCGGGGAGCTGTTTTTT.

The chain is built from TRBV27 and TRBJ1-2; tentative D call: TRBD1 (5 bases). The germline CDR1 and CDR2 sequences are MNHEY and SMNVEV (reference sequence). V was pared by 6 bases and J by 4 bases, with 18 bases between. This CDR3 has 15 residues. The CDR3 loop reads CASSLSTGTVYGYTF. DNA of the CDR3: TGTGCCAGCAGCCTTTCCACTGGGACTGTCTATGGCTACACCTTC.

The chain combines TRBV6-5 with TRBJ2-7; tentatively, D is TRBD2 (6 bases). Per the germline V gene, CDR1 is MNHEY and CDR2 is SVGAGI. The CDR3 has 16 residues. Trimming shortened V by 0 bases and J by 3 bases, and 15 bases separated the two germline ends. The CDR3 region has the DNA TGTGCCAGCAGTTACTCGGGGAGGTATCCAAGCTACGAGCAGTACTTC. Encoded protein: CASSYSGRYPSYEQYF.

The CDR3 loop reads CASSVAPTGELFF. As DNA, the CDR3 is TGTGCCAGCAGCGTAGCCCCTACCGGGGAGCTGTTTTTT. This chain connects TRBV9 to TRBJ2-2, with no clear D. CDR3 length equals 13 residues. Germline CDR1 is SGDLS and CDR2 is YYNGEE. Trimming stripped 0 bases from V and 5 bases from J, with 5 bases between.

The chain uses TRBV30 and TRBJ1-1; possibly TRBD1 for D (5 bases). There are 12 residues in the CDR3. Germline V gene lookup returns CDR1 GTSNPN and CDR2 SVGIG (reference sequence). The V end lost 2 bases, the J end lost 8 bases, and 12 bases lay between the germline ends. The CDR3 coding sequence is TGTGCCTGGAGTTGGGGGATCACCGAAGCTTTCTTT. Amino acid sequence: CAWSWGITEAFF.

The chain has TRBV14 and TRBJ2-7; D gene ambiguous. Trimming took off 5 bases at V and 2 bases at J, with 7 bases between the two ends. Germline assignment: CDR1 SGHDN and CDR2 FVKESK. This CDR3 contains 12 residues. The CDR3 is CASSIKAYEQYF. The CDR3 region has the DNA TGTGCCAGCAGCATAAAGGCCTACGAGCAGTACTTC.

The CDR3 spells CASSIEGSPITDTQYF. CDR3 bases: TGTGCCAGTAGTATAGAGGGCAGCCCCATCACAGATACGCAGTATTTT. V usage is TRBV19 and J usage is TRBJ2-3; D is uncertain. CDR1 and CDR2 (germline): LNHDA, SQIVND (reference sequence). V was clipped by 0 bases and J by 2 bases, with 12 bases between them. The CDR3 spans 16 residues.

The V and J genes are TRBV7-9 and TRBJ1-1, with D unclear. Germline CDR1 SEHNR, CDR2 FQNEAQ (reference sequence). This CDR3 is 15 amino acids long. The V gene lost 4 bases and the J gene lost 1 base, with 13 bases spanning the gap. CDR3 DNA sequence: TGTGCCAGCAGCTCTAAACGGGGTGAGAACACTGAAGCTTTCTTT. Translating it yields CASSSKRGENTEAFF.

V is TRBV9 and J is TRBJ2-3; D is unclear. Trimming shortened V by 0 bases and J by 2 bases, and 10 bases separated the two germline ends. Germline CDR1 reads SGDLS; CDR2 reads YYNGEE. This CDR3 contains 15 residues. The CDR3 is CASSVEGRPTDTQYF. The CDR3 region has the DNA TGTGCCAGCAGCGTAGAGGGCAGGCCCACAGATACGCAGTATTTT.

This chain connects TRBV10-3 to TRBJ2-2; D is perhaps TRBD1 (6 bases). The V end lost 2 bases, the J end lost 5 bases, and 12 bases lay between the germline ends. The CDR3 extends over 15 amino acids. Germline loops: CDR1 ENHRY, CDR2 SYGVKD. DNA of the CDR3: TGTGCCATCAGTGAGGGGATCAGGGGAACCGGGGAGCTGTTTTTT. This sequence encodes CAISEGIRGTGELFF.